The clone carrying this T cell receptor (beta chain) was observed a single time. Latent tuberculosis screening used tuberculin skin test and IGRA at entry. The data were produced by immunoSEQ multiplex PCR, yet TCRdb's version contains in-frame clones alone and is incomplete. The table has 23,000 or so clones, about 95% seen once. The entry originates in a study of T cells in tuberculosis. Overall study context: Sequenced TCRs come from CD1B-GMM tetramer-binding T cells. This South African cohort compared adolescents with or without latent tuberculosis against adults with active tuberculosis.

Sequencing input: PBMCs. This TCR was sampled from a donor between 10 and 35 years old with latent tuberculosis or without tuberculosis infection.

The CDR3 sequence: CASSLGGTGVDEQFF. The CDR3 coding sequence is TGTGCCAGCAGCTTAGGAGGGACAGGGGTCGATGAGCAGTTCTTC. The V and J genes are TRBV7-7 and TRBJ2-1; 10 bases line up with TRBD1. Trimming took 1 base from V and 8 from J; bases not matched to a gene: 5. The V gene's germline CDR1 is SSHAT and CDR2 FNYEAQ (reference sequence). The length of the CDR3 is 15 residues. Complete variable domain (other parts from reference TRBV7-7 and TRBJ2-1): GAGVSQSPRYKVTKRGQDVTLRCDPISSHATLYWYQQALGQGPEFLTYFNYEAQPDKSGLPSDRFSAERPEGSISTLTIQRTEQRDSAMYRCASSLGGTGVDEQFFGPGTRLTVL.